This T cell receptor (beta chain) is drawn from a study of control samples from healthy donors and cancer patients. The protocol was immunoSEQ multiplex PCR, while the TCRdb copy is restricted to in-frame clones and leaves out a portion. Of 20,000 to 30,000 clones in the sample, 75% to 90% are singletons; the top ten hold 23%. Trimming pared 5 bases from V and 1 base from J, leaving 17 bases between. CDR1 is SNHLY and CDR2 is FYNNEI in the germline V gene. This CDR3 contains 16 residues. The chain carries TRBV2 and TRBJ1-1; weak D call: TRBD1 (6 bases). The TCR originated in a man aged 60-69 years with colorectal cancer. The sequenced material came from PBMCs. Here the CDR3 DNA reads TGTGCCAGCAGTCCTGACAGCCAAGGGGGGAACACTGAAGCTTTCTTT. It codes for CASSPDSQGGNTEAFF.